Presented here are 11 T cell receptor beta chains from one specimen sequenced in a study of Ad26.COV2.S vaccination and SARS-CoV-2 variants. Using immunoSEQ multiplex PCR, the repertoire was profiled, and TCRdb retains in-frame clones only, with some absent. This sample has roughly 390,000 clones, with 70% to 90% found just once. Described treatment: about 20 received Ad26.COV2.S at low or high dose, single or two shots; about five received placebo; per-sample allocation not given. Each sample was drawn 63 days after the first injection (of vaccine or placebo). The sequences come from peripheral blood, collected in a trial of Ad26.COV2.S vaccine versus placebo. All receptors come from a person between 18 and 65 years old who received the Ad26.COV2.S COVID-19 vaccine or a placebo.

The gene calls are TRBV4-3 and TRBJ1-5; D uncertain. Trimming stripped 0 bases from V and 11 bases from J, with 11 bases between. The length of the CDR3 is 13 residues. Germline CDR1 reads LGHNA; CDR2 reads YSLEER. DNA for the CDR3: TGCGCCAGCAGCCAAGAGTGGGCAGATACCCAGCATTTT. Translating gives CASSQEWADTQHF.

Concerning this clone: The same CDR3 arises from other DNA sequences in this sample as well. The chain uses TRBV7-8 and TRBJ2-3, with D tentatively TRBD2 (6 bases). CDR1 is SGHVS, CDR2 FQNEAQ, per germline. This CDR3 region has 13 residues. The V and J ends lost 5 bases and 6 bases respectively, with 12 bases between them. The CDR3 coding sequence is TGTGCCAGCAGCCGGGACTTATTGGATACGCAGTATTTT. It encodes CASSRDLLDTQYF.

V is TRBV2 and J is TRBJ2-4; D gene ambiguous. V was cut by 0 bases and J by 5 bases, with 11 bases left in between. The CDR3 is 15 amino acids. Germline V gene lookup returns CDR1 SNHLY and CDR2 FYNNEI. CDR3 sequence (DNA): TGTGCCAGCAGTGAAGCGCTTTCCGGTGAAAACATTCAGTACTTC. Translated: CASSEALSGENIQYF.

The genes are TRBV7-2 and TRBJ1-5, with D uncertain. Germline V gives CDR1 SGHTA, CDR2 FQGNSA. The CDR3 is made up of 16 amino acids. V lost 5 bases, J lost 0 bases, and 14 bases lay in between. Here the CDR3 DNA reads TGTGCCAGCAGCCCAGACGGACTGTATAGCAATCAGCCCCAGCATTTT. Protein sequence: CASSPDGLYSNQPQHF.

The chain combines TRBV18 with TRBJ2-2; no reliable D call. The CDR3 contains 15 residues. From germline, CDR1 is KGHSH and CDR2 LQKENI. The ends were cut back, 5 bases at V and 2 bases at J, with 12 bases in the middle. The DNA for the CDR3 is TGTGCCAGCTCAGGGTTTGGAATAAACACCGGGGAGCTGTTTTTT. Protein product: CASSGFGINTGELFF.

CDR3 DNA: TGCAGCGTTGGACAGACCTACGAGCAGTACTTC. Translation: CSVGQTYEQYF. This chain links TRBV29-1 with TRBJ2-7; a possible D gene is TRBD1 (5 bases). The CDR3 length is 11 residues. Germline V gene data show CDR1 as SQVTM and CDR2 as ANQGSEA. V was clipped by 4 bases and J by 2 bases, with 6 bases between them.

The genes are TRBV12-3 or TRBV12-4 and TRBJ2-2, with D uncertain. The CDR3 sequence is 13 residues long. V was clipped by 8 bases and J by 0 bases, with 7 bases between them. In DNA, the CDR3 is TGTGCCAGCCTCCCCACGAACACCGGGGAGCTGTTTTTT. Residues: CASLPTNTGELFF.

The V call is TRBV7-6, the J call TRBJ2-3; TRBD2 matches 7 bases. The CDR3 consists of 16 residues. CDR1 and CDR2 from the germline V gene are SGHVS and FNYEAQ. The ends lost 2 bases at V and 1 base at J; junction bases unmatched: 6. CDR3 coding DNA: TGTGCCAGCAGCTTAACCCTGGGGGGGGGCACAGATACGCAGTATTTT. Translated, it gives CASSLTLGGGTDTQYF.

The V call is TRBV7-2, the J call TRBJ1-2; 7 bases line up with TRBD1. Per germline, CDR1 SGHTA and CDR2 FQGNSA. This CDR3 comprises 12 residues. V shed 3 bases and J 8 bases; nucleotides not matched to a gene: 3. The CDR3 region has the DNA TGTGCCAGCAGCTTTGAGGGGGCGGGCTACACCTTC. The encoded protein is CASSFEGAGYTF. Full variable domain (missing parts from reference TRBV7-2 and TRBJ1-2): GAGVSQSPSNKVTEKGKDVELRCDPISGHTALYWYRQSLGQGLEFLIYFQGNSAPDKSGLPSDRFSAERTGGSVSTLTIQRTQQEDSAVYLCASSFEGAGYTFGSGTRLTVV.

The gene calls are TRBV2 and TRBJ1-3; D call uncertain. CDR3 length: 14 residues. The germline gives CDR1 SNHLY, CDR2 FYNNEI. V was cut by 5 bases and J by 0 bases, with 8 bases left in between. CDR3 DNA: TGTGCCAGCAGTCCCGGGAACTCTGGAAACACCATATATTTT. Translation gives CASSPGNSGNTIYF.

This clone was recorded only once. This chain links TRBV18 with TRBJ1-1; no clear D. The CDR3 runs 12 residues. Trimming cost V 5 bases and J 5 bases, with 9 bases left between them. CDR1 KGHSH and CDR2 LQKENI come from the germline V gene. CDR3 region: CASSSLGTEAFF. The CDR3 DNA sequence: TGTGCCAGCTCATCGCTAGGGACTGAAGCTTTCTTT.